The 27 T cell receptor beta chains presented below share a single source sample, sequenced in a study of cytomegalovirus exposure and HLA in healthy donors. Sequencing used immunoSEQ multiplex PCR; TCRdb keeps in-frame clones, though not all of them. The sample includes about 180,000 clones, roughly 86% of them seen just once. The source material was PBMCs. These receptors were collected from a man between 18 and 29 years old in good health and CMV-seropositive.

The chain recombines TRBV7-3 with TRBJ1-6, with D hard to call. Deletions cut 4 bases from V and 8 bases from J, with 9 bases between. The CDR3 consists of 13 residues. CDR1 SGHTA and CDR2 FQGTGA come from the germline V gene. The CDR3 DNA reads TGTGCCAGCAGCTCCGATGGCTATTCACCCCTCCACTTT. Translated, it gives CASSSDGYSPLHF.

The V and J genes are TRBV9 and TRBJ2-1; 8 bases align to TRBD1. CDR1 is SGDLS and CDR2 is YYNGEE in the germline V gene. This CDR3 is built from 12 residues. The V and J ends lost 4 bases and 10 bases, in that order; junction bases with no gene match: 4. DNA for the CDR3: TGTGCCAGCAGCACCGGGACAGGCGAGCAGTTCTTC. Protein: CASSTGTGEQFF.

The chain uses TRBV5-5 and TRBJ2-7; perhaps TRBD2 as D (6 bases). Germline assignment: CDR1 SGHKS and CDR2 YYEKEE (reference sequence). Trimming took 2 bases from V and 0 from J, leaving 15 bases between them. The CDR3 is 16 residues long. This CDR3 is CASSLSFGEASYEQYF. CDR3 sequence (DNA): TGTGCCAGCAGCTTAAGTTTCGGGGAGGCCTCCTACGAGCAGTACTTC.

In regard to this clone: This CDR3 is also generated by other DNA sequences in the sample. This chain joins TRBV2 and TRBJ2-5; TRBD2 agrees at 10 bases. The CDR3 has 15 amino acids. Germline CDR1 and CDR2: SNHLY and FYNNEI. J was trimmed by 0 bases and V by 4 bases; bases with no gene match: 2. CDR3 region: CASSGLAGDQETQYF. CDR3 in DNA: TGTGCCAGCAGTGGGCTAGCGGGGGACCAAGAGACCCAGTACTTC.

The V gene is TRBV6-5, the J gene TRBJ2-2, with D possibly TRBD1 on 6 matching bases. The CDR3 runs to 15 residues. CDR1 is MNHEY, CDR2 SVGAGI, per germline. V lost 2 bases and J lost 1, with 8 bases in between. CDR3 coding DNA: TGTGCCAGCAGTTACAAGACAGGGAACACCGGGGAGCTGTTTTTT. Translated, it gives CASSYKTGNTGELFF.

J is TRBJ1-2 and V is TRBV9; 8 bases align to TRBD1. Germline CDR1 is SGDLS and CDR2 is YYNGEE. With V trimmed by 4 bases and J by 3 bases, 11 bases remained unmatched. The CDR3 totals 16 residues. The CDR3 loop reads CASSSPDRERDYGYTF. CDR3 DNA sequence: TGTGCCAGCAGCTCACCGGACAGGGAGAGAGACTATGGCTACACCTTC.

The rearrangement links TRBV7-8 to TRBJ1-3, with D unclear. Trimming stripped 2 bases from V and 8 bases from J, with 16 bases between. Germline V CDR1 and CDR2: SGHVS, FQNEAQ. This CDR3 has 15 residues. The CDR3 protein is CASSLTAPPKYTIYF. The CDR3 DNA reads TGTGCCAGCAGCTTAACTGCTCCCCCCAAATACACCATATATTTT. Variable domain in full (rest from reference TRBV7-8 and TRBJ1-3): GAGVSQSPRYKVAKRGQDVALRCDPISGHVSLFWYQQALGQGPEFLTYFQNEAQLDKSGLPSDRFFAERPEGSVSTLKIQRTQQEDSAVYLCASSLTAPPKYTIYFGEGSWLTVV.

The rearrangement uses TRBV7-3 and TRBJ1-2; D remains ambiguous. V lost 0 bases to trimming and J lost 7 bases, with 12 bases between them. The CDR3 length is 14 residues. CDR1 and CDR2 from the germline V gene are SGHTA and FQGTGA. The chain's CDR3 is CASSLTTSGSGYTF. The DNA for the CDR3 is TGTGCCAGCAGCTTAACGACGTCGGGGAGTGGCTACACCTTC.

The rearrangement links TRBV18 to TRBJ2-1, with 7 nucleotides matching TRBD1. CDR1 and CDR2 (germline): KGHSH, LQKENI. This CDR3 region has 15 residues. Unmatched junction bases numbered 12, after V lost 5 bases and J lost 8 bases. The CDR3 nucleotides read TGTGCCAGCTCAAGTTCGTCAGGGGGTAACTATGAGCAGTTCTTC. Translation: CASSSSSGGNYEQFF.

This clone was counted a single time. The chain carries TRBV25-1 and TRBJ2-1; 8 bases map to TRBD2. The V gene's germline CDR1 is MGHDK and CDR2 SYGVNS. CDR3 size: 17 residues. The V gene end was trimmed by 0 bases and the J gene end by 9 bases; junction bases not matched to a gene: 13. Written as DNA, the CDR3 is TGTGCCAGCAGTGAATATATCTTGGGGAGCGGGGGTGGTGAGCAGTTCTTC. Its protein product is CASSEYILGSGGGEQFF.

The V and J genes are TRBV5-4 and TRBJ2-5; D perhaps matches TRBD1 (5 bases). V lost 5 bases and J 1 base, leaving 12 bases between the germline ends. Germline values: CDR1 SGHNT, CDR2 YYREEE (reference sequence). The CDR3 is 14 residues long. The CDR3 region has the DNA TGTGCCAGCAGTCCCGGACACCTCCAAGAGACCCAGTACTTC. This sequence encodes CASSPGHLQETQYF.

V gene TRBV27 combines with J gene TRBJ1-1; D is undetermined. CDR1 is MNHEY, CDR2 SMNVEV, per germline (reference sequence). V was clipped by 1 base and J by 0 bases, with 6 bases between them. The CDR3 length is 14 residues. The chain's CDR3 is CASSLLGLNTEAFF. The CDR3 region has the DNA TGTGCCAGCAGTTTATTGGGCCTGAACACTGAAGCTTTCTTT.

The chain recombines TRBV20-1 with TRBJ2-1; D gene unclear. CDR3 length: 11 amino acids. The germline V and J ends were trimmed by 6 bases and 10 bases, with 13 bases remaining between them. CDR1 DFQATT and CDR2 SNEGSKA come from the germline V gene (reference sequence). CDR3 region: CSAEPVHEQFF. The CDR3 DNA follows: TGCAGTGCGGAGCCCGTACACGAGCAGTTCTTC.

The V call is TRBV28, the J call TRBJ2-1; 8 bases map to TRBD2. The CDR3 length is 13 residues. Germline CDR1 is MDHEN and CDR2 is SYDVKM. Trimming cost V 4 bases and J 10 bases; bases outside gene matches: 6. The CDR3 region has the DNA TGTGCCAGCAGTTCCCGACTAGCGTACGAGCAGTTCTTC. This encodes CASSSRLAYEQFF.

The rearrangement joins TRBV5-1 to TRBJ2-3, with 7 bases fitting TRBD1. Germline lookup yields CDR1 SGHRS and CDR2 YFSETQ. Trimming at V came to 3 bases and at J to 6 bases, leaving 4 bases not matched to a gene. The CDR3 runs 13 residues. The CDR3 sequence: CASSSQGMDTQYF. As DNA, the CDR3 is TGCGCCAGCAGCTCACAGGGGATGGATACGCAGTATTTT.

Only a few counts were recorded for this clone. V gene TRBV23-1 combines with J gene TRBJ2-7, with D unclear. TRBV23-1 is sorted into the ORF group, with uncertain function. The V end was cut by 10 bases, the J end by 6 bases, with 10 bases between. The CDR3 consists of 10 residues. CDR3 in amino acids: CATPRSEQYF. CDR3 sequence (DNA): TGCGCCACCCCCCGTAGCGAGCAGTACTTC.

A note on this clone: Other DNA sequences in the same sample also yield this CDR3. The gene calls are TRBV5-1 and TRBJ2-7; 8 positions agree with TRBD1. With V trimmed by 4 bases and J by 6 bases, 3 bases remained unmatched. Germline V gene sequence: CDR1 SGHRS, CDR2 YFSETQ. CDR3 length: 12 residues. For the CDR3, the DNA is TGCGCCAGCAGCCCGACAGGGGTCGAGCAGTACTTC. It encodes CASSPTGVEQYF.

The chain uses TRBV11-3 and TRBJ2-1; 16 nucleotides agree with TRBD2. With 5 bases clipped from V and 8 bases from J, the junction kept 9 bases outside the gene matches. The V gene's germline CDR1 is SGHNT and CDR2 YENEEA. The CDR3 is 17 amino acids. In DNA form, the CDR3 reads TGTGCCAGCAGCCTTGGGACTAGCGGGAGGGCCGGAGATGAGCAGTTCTTC. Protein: CASSLGTSGRAGDEQFF.

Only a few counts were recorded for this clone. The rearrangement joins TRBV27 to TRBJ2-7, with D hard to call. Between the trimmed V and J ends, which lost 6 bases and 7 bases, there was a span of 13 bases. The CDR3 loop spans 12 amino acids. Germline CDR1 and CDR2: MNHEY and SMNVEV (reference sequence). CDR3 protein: CASSPGSREQYF. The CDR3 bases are TGTGCCAGCAGCCCGGGTTCGCGGGAGCAGTACTTC.

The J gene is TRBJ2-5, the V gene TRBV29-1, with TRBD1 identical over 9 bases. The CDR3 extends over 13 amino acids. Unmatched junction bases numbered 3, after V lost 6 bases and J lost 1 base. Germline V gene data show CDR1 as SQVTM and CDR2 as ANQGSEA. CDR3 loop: CSVLTGGQETQYF. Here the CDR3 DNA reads TGCAGCGTGCTGACAGGGGGCCAAGAGACCCAGTACTTC.

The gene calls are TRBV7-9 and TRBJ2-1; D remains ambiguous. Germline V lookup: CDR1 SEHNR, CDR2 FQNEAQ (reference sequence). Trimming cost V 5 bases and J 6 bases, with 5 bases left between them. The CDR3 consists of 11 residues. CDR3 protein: CASSQLNEQFF. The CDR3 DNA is TGTGCCAGCAGCCAACTCAATGAGCAGTTCTTC.

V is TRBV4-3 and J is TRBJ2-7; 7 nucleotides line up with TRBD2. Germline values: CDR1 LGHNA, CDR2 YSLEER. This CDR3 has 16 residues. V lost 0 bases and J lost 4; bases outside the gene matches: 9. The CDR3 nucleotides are TGCGCCAGCAGCCAAGAGGTTGGGGGGGGTAAGTACGAGCAGTACTTC. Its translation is CASSQEVGGGKYEQYF.

The CDR3 sequence: CATSPRLAGIYNEQFF. For the CDR3, the DNA is TGTGCCACCAGCCCCCGACTAGCGGGTATCTACAATGAGCAGTTCTTC. The chain carries TRBV15 and TRBJ2-1; TRBD2 matches at 10 bases. The CDR3 is 16 residues long. The J segment lost 3 bases and the V segment lost 5 bases, leaving 7 bases of the junction unmatched. Germline V CDR1 and CDR2: LNHNV, YYDKDF (reference sequence).

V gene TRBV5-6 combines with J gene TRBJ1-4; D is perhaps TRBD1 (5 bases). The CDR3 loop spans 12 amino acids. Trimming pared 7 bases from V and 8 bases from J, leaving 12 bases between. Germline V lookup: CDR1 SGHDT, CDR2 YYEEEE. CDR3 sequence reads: CASFRGGEKLFF. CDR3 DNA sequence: TGTGCCAGCTTCCGGGGGGGAGAAAAACTGTTTTTT.

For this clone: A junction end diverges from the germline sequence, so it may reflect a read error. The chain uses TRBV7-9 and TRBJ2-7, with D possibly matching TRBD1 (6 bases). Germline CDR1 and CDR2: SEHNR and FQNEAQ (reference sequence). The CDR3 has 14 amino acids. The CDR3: CASSQDSVSSEQYF. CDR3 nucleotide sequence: TGTGCCAGCAGCCAGGACAGCGTCTCCTCCGAGCAGTACTTC. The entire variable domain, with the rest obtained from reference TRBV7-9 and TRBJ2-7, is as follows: DTGVSQNPRHKITKRGQNVTFRCDPISEHNRLYWYRQTLGQGPEFLTYFQNEAQLEKSRLLSDRFSAERPKGSFSTLEIQRTEQGDSAMYLCASSQDSVSSEQYFGPGTRLTVT.

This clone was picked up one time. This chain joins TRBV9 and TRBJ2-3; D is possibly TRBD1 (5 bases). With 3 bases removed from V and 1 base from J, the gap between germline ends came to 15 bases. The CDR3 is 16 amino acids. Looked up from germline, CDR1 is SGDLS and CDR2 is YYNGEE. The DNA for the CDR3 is TGTGCCAGCAGCGGGTCGCAGGGTTCCGGCACAGATACGCAGTATTTT. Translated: CASSGSQGSGTDTQYF.

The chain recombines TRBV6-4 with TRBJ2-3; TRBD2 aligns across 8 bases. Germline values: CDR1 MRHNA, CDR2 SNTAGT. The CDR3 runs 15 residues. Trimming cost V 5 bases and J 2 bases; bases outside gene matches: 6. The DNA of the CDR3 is TGTGCCAGCAGTCTTCTTAGCGGGGTCACAGATACGCAGTATTTT. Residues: CASSLLSGVTDTQYF.